Listed here are 25 T cell receptor beta chains from one sample, sequenced in a study of tumor and adjacent non-tumor tissue in lung cancer. TCRbeta libraries were built with three rounds of nested PCR, modified from ARM-PCR. MiXCR was run by TCRdb on the multiplex PCR reads, yielding one entry per CDR3 protein. The sample has 60,000 to 85,000 distinct CDR3 sequences, less than 85% seen once; the top ten hold approximately 40%. The template was RNA from unsorted bulk tissue. This non-tumor lung sample came from over 3 cm beyond the tumor edge. The sample taken for sequencing was distant non-tumor lung tissue. The receptors shown here come from a man between 65 and 85 years old with non-small cell lung cancer.

There are a few counts of this clonotype. This chain joins TRBV11-2 and TRBJ2-3; 7 positions match TRBD1. Trimming at V came to 7 bases and at J to 3 bases, leaving 10 bases not matched to a gene. CDR3 size: 15 residues. Per germline, CDR1 SGHAT and CDR2 FQNNGV. The CDR3 DNA reads TGTGCCAGCAACCGGGGACAGTCTAGTACAGATACGCAGTATTTT. It specifies CASNRGQSSTDTQYF.

On this clonotype: This may arise from a read error, as a much more abundant clone is one base away. This rearrangement joins TRBV6-1 to TRBJ2-7; D not resolved. The length of the CDR3 is 11 residues. Germline lookup yields CDR1 MNHNS and CDR2 SASEGT. The germline V and J ends were trimmed by 4 bases and 6 bases, with 7 bases remaining between them. The CDR3 sequence is CASSGMGEQYF. DNA of the CDR3: TGTGCCAGCAGTGGAATGGGCGAGCAGTACTTC.

As regards this clonotype: Since no conserved phenylalanine or tryptophan closes the CDR3, a read error is the likely cause. The chain employs TRBV5-5 and TRBJ2-5; D is uncertain. The CDR3 runs to 13 residues. Germline V lookup: CDR1 SGHKS, CDR2 YYEKEE (reference sequence). CDR3 DNA sequence: TGTTCCAGCAGCTTGATCAGTCCGGAGACCCAGTACCTC. It codes for CSSSLISPETQYL.

To note about this clonotype: Because the CDR3 is missing its conserved closing phenylalanine or tryptophan, this is likely a read error. It is unclear where the CDR3 begins or ends on the DNA, so no DNA is shown, and the CDR3 is as TCRdb lists it. This chain links TRBV28 with TRBJ1-4; the tabulated D call, TRBD1, remains unverified against the DNA. Termini included, the CDR3 measures 14 amino acids. Germline CDR1 is MDHEN and CDR2 is SYDVKM. The CDR3 spells CASSWTGELENLLV.

The sample holds a few counts of this clonotype. One end of the junction is discordant with germline, which a read error may explain. The chain links TRBV29-1 to TRBJ2-5; 10 bases are a match to TRBD1. The CDR3 length is 13 residues. Germline lookup yields CDR1 SQVTM and CDR2 ANQGSEA. CDR3 region: CRVGTGDLGIQYF. The CDR3 DNA sequence: TGCAGAGTTGGGACAGGGGATTTGGGGATACAGTACTTC.

Of note for this clonotype: The junction does not match germline at one end; this may be a read error. V gene TRBV29-1 combines with J gene TRBJ2-7; 7 bases match TRBD1. Germline CDR1 reads SQVTM; CDR2 reads ANQGSEA. The CDR3 is 13 amino acids. The CDR3 coding sequence is TGCAGCGTTACCAGACAGGGTTTCTACGAACAGTACTTC. As protein: CSVTRQGFYEQYF.

This sequence joins TRBV5-4 and TRBJ2-1; D perhaps matches TRBD1 (6 bases). Germline V gene lookup returns CDR1 SGHNT and CDR2 YYREEE (reference sequence). Deletions cut 4 bases from V and 7 bases from J, with 15 bases between. The CDR3 loop spans 14 amino acids. The CDR3 region has the DNA TGTGCCAGCAGCGCGAGGACAGCTCTAAATGAGCAGTTCTTC. Protein: CASSARTALNEQFF.

This clonotype appeared a few times. V gene TRBV11-3 combines with J gene TRBJ2-3; either TRBD1 or TRBD2 may supply D (5 bases each). The CDR3 runs 15 residues. Per germline, CDR1 SGHNT and CDR2 YENEEA. V lost 7 bases, J lost 7 bases, and 21 bases lay in between. CDR3 region: CASTRREVRTYTQYF. CDR3 bases: TGTGCCAGCACCCGACGGGAAGTAAGGACATATACGCAGTATTTT.

With respect to this clonotype: With a much larger clone just one base away, this may be a read error. This CDR3 reads CASKEAIYFEQYF. The CDR3 DNA is TGTGCCAGCAAGGAGGCCATTTACTTCGAGCAGTACTTC. The chain is built from TRBV6-6 and TRBJ2-7; maybe TRBD2 (5 bases). The CDR3 consists of 13 residues. CDR1 is MNHNY and CDR2 is SVGAGI in the germline V gene (reference sequence). V was pared by 7 bases and J by 6 bases, with 16 bases between.

As concerns this clonotype: A clone one base away is much larger, so this may be a read error. The chain joins TRBV5-6 to TRBJ2-1; 14 nucleotides agree with TRBD2. The V gene's germline CDR1 is SGHDT and CDR2 YYEEEE. The CDR3 sequence is 18 residues long. The CDR3 nucleotides read TGTGCCAGCAGCTTGCTTTCAGGGACTAGCGGGAGTTTGGATGGGCAGTCCTTC. Translation: CASSLLSGTSGSLDGQSF. Based on the CDR3 plus reference TRBV5-6 and TRBJ2-1, the full variable domain is DAGVTQSPTHLIKTRGQQVTLRCSPKSGHDTVSWYQQALGQGPQFIFQYYEEEERQRGNFPDRFSGHQFPNYSSELNVNALLLGDSALYLCASSLLSGTSGSLDGQSFGPGTRLTVL.

The chain has TRBV6-1 and TRBJ2-2; the D gene is possibly TRBD2 (6 bases). The CDR3 extends over 15 amino acids. V gave up 5 bases and J gave up 4 bases, with 14 bases separating them. Per the germline V gene, CDR1 is MNHNS and CDR2 is SASEGT. The CDR3 loop is CASSRLVRATGELFF. The CDR3 region has the DNA TGTGCCAGCAGTCGACTAGTGCGAGCCACCGGGGAGCTGTTTTTT.

V and J are TRBV12-3 or TRBV12-4 and TRBJ1-3; 7 positions match TRBD1. V lost 7 bases and J lost 0; bases outside the gene matches: 15. This CDR3 region has 18 residues. The CDR3 here is CASNRPETGIGSGNTIYF. DNA of the CDR3: TGTGCCAGCAATCGTCCCGAGACAGGGATTGGCTCTGGAAACACCATATATTTT.

This clonotype was counted once. Germline is not matched at one junction end, which may reflect a read error. The V and J genes are TRBV29-1 and TRBJ1-1; the D is unclear. Germline V CDR1 and CDR2: SQVTM, ANQGSEA. The CDR3 length is 12 residues. CDR3 protein: CSVVAERPEPFF. For the CDR3, the DNA is TGCAGTGTTGTGGCTGAGAGGCCTGAACCTTTCTTT.

This clonotype was recorded at least ten times. The chain carries TRBV10-1 and TRBJ2-4; no clear D gene. The V and J ends lost 3 bases and 0 bases respectively, with 6 bases between them. The CDR3 runs 14 residues. Germline lookup yields CDR1 WNHNN and CDR2 SYGVQD (reference sequence). For the CDR3, the DNA is TGCGCCAGCAGTGAAGACATAGCCAAAAACATTCAGTACTTC. The encoded protein is CASSEDIAKNIQYF.

A word on this clonotype: A read error may be the cause here, since a much bigger clone is one base away. The chain recombines TRBV10-2 with TRBJ1-1, with 8 bases lining up with TRBD1. This CDR3 has 12 residues. V lost 1 base, J lost 11 bases, and 3 bases stayed unmatched. Germline-derived CDR1 and CDR2 are WSHSY and SAAADI. The CDR3 coding sequence is TGCGCCAGCAGTGAGTGGACAGGGAAGGCTTTCTTT. It encodes CASSEWTGKAFF.

A few counts support this clonotype. At one of its ends the junction is not consistent with the germline gene, which may arise from a read error. The gene calls are TRBV4-1 and TRBJ2-2; TRBD1 or TRBD2 may be the D gene (5 bases each). The CDR3 totals 16 residues. Germline V CDR1 and CDR2: MGHRA, YSYEKL. The CDR3 protein is CASSQKGHGIPGELFF. The CDR3 nucleotides are TGCGCCAGCAGCCAAAAAGGACATGGGATCCCCGGGGAACTGTTTTTT.

This clonotype was observed a single time. The conserved final phenylalanine or tryptophan is absent from the CDR3, which likely points to a read error. V is TRBV29-1 and J is TRBJ2-7; possibly TRBD2 for D (5 bases). The CDR3 loop spans 14 amino acids. Germline loops: CDR1 SQVTM, CDR2 ANQGSEA. V was cut by 6 bases and J by 9 bases, with 24 bases left in between. The CDR3 is CSVSGMAGGTMQYL. Written as DNA, the CDR3 is TGCAGCGTCAGCGGAATGGCCGGCGGTACGATGCAGTACTTA.

As to this clonotype: Compared with germline, one end of the junction differs, possibly owing to a read error. The J gene is TRBJ2-2, the V gene TRBV11-2, with D possibly TRBD2 on 5 matching bases. Looked up from germline, CDR1 is SGHAT and CDR2 is FQNNGV. CDR3 length: 16 residues. The CDR3 bases are TGTGCCAGCTGCTTAGTGGGCACTGGGGTTGCCGGGGAGCTGTCTTTT. The encoded protein is CASCLVGTGVAGELSF.

The chain joins TRBV6-2 or TRBV6-3 to TRBJ2-2; D ambiguous. The germline V and J ends were trimmed by 9 bases and 2 bases, with 4 bases remaining between them. The CDR3 covers 11 residues. Germline V gives CDR1 MNHEY, CDR2 SVGEGT. CDR3 protein: CASTNTGELFF. The DNA for the CDR3 is TGTGCCAGTACCAACACCGGGGAGCTGTTTTTT.

On this clonotype itself: At one boundary the junction diverges from the germline segment, which might be a read error. This chain connects TRBV10-2 to TRBJ2-1; the D gene is possibly TRBD1 (6 bases). Per the germline V gene, CDR1 is WSHSY and CDR2 is SAAADI. The CDR3 is made up of 15 amino acids. This CDR3 is CTSRSPGHSSHEQFF. In DNA form, the CDR3 reads TGCACCAGCAGGTCCCCGGGACACTCTTCTCATGAACAGTTCTTC.

As concerns this clonotype: A much more abundant neighbour one base away suggests this may be a read error. The rearrangement links TRBV2 to TRBJ2-5, with TRBD2 matching over 7 bases. J gave up 2 bases and V 7 bases, and 7 bases lay outside the gene matches. CDR1 is SNHLY, CDR2 FYNNEI, per germline. CDR3 length equals 14 residues. This CDR3 is CASTGLVVQETQYF. As DNA, the CDR3 is TGTGCCAGCACTGGACTAGTGGTACAAGAGACCCAGTACTTC.

J is TRBJ2-5 and V is TRBV2, with 8 positions matching TRBD2. CDR3 length: 15 amino acids. V lost 5 bases, J lost 2 bases, and 7 bases stayed unmatched. From germline, CDR1 is SNHLY and CDR2 FYNNEI. The CDR3 spells CASSPGGGSQETQYF. The CDR3 nucleotides read TGTGCCAGCAGTCCTGGCGGGGGGTCGCAAGAGACCCAGTACTTC.

In the case of this clonotype: At one boundary the junction diverges from the germline segment, which might be a read error. The chain is built from TRBV5-4 and TRBJ2-3; TRBD2 is a possible D gene (6 bases). The CDR3 contains 15 residues. Germline V gene data show CDR1 as SGHNT and CDR2 as YYREEE (reference sequence). The CDR3 region is CTSSLVGGFTDAQYF. CDR3 DNA sequence: TGTACCAGCAGCTTGGTCGGGGGATTTACAGATGCGCAGTATTTT.

Concerning this clonotype itself: Compared with germline, one end of the junction differs, possibly owing to a read error. This chain links TRBV11-2 with TRBJ1-1; no firm D call. The CDR3 runs to 15 residues. Per germline, CDR1 SGHAT and CDR2 FQNNGV. The CDR3 region is CASSFTNSRKSEPFF. CDR3 DNA sequence: TGTGCCAGCAGCTTCACCAATTCAAGGAAATCTGAACCTTTCTTT.

V gene TRBV11-2 combines with J gene TRBJ2-4; 7 bases agree with TRBD1. The CDR3 sequence is 16 residues long. Germline V lookup: CDR1 SGHAT, CDR2 FQNNGV. V lost 9 bases to trimming and J lost 7 bases; unmatched junction nucleotides: 18. The DNA of the CDR3 is TGTGCCAGGAGCCCGAGGGGGCGCGAGGCCATGAACATTCAGTACTTC. Encoded protein: CARSPRGREAMNIQYF.